The 22 T cell receptor beta chains listed next were all sequenced from one sample in a study of cytomegalovirus exposure and HLA in healthy donors. Generated by immunoSEQ multiplex PCR, the TCRdb table keeps only in-frame clones and is missing some. The sample records roughly 260,000 clones, 90% being singletons. Material: PBMCs. These receptors were obtained from a woman aged 18-35 years in good health and CMV-seronegative.

This clone was seen more than once but under ten times. The chain uses TRBV10-3 and TRBJ2-4; TRBD2 aligns across 9 bases. J lost 12 bases, V lost 4 bases, and 16 bases had no gene match. Per germline, CDR1 ENHRY and CDR2 SYGVKD. The CDR3 totals 16 residues. The DNA for the CDR3 is TGTGCCATCAGTGCGTCGACTAGCGGCATTATTGGGGATCAGTACTTC. It specifies CAISASTSGIIGDQYF.

V gene TRBV6-6 combines with J gene TRBJ2-7; D unresolved. The CDR3 totals 12 residues. V dropped 5 bases and J dropped 4 bases, with 9 bases sitting between them. The germline V gene encodes CDR1 MNHNY and CDR2 SVGAGI (reference sequence). The CDR3 protein is CASSASGYEQYF. CDR3 coding DNA: TGTGCCAGCAGTGCCTCAGGATACGAGCAGTACTTC.

This clone was counted a single time. The J gene is TRBJ2-7, the V gene TRBV6-5; 7 bases match TRBD1. The CDR3 is 14 residues long. Germline V gene lookup returns CDR1 MNHEY and CDR2 SVGAGI. The V gene end was trimmed by 2 bases and the J gene end by 1 base; junction bases not matched to a gene: 2. The CDR3 here is CASSYDRDSYEQYF. CDR3 in DNA: TGTGCCAGCAGTTACGACAGGGATTCCTACGAGCAGTACTTC.

V and J are TRBV19 and TRBJ2-1; D call uncertain. Trimming took off 5 bases at V and 7 bases at J, with 18 bases between the two ends. The CDR3 consists of 15 residues. From germline, CDR1 is LNHDA and CDR2 SQIVND (reference sequence). The chain's CDR3 is CASSEPALPRNEQFF. As DNA, the CDR3 is TGTGCCAGTAGTGAGCCAGCTCTCCCTAGGAATGAGCAGTTCTTC.

The V and J genes are TRBV7-9 and TRBJ1-2; 10 nucleotides match TRBD1. This CDR3 has 16 amino acids. The germline CDR1 and CDR2 sequences are SEHNR and FQNEAQ (reference sequence). V lost 3 bases and J lost 4; bases outside the gene matches: 8. In DNA form, the CDR3 reads TGTGCCAGCAGCTTGGATGACAGGGACAGGGGCTATGGCTACACCTTC. Translation: CASSLDDRDRGYGYTF.

The chain recombines TRBV5-4 with TRBJ2-7; 10 bases map to TRBD1. After removal of 0 bases from V and 2 bases from J, the junction contained 8 bases not matched to a gene. Germline V lookup: CDR1 SGHNT, CDR2 YYREEE (reference sequence). The CDR3 is 17 amino acids. The CDR3 nucleotides are TGTGCCAGCAGCTTGGGTCCCGGGACAGGGGTAACCTACGAGCAGTACTTC. Amino acid sequence: CASSLGPGTGVTYEQYF.

The chain has TRBV28 and TRBJ2-5, with D maybe TRBD1 (5 bases). The V end was cut by 3 bases, the J end by 2 bases, with 10 bases between. The CDR3 is made up of 14 amino acids. Looked up from germline, CDR1 is MDHEN and CDR2 is SYDVKM. Here the CDR3 DNA reads TGTGCCAGCAGTTTCAGGCAGGGTCAAGAGACCCAGTACTTC. Its protein product is CASSFRQGQETQYF.

The genes are TRBV7-8 and TRBJ2-7, with 7 bases identical to TRBD1. The CDR3 is made up of 15 amino acids. The germline gives CDR1 SGHVS, CDR2 FQNEAQ. The trim removed 6 bases at V and 7 bases at J, leaving 15 bases unmatched. CDR3: CASSPRQGPSWEQYF. DNA for the CDR3: TGTGCCAGCAGTCCACGACAGGGCCCCTCTTGGGAGCAGTACTTC.

Here the CDR3 DNA reads TGTGCCAGCAGTCACCCCGGGTCGGGAAACACCATATATTTT. The encoded protein is CASSHPGSGNTIYF. This sequence joins TRBV28 and TRBJ1-3; no clear D gene. Per the germline V gene, CDR1 is MDHEN and CDR2 is SYDVKM. CDR3 length: 14 residues. V lost 5 bases and J 4 bases, leaving 12 bases between the germline ends.

Concerning this clone: This CDR3 is also generated by other DNA sequences in the sample. This chain uses TRBV28 with TRBJ1-2, with D possibly TRBD1 on 5 matching bases. Germline V gives CDR1 MDHEN, CDR2 SYDVKM. The CDR3 length is 12 residues. V lost 6 bases to trimming and J lost 5 bases, with 10 bases between them. For the CDR3, the DNA is TGTGCCAGCAGCCCCGGGGGGTATGGCTACACCTTC. Its protein product is CASSPGGYGYTF.

The rearrangement links TRBV6-5 to TRBJ1-2, with D uncertain. Per the germline V gene, CDR1 is MNHEY and CDR2 is SVGAGI. The germline V and J ends were trimmed by 0 bases and 5 bases, with 13 bases remaining between them. The CDR3 runs to 15 residues. The CDR3 DNA reads TGTGCCAGCAGTTACTCCGCGGCGTTAGCGTATGGCTACACCTTC. Protein: CASSYSAALAYGYTF.

The chain recombines TRBV13 with TRBJ1-1; 7 bases agree with TRBD1. The CDR3 is 15 amino acids. The germline gives CDR1 PRHDT, CDR2 FYEKMQ (reference sequence). The ends lost 5 bases at V and 0 bases at J; junction bases unmatched: 6. The CDR3 DNA reads TGTGCCAGCAGCACGAGCAGGGGGGTGAACACTGAAGCTTTCTTT. This encodes CASSTSRGVNTEAFF.

The gene calls are TRBV15 and TRBJ1-4; tentatively, D is TRBD1 (5 bases). The CDR3 contains 14 residues. The germline CDR1 and CDR2 sequences are LNHNV and YYDKDF (reference sequence). Trimming left V 1 base short and J 8 bases short, with 11 bases between. The CDR3 DNA reads as TGTGCCACCAGCAGAGCGGCAGGGCGGGAAAAACTGTTTTTT. Amino acid sequence: CATSRAAGREKLFF.

This chain connects TRBV5-1 to TRBJ2-5; D unresolved. Germline CDR1 reads SGHRS; CDR2 reads YFSETQ. The length of the CDR3 is 14 residues. With 2 bases removed from V and 0 bases from J, the gap between germline ends came to 8 bases. Written as DNA, the CDR3 is TGCGCCAGCAGCTTTTACGGTGACCAAGAGACCCAGTACTTC. Translated, it gives CASSFYGDQETQYF. The full variable domain, its missing parts supplied by reference TRBV5-1 and TRBJ2-5, is KAGVTQTPRYLIKTRGQQVTLSCSPISGHRSVSWYQQTPGQGLQFLFEYFSETQRNKGNFPGRFSGRQFSNSRSEMNVSTLELGDSALYLCASSFYGDQETQYFGPGTRLLVL.

The chain joins TRBV29-1 to TRBJ1-4; maybe TRBD1 (6 bases). Trimming shortened V by 6 bases and J by 8 bases, and 19 bases separated the two germline ends. Germline CDR1 reads SQVTM; CDR2 reads ANQGSEA. This CDR3 comprises 14 residues. CDR3 loop: CSVAKRGAHEKLFF. DNA for the CDR3: TGCAGCGTAGCCAAACGGGGGGCGCACGAAAAACTGTTTTTT. Drawing the rest from reference TRBV29-1 and TRBJ1-4, the complete variable domain is SAVISQKPSRDICQRGTSLTIQCQVDSQVTMMFWYRQQPGQSLTLIATANQGSEATYESGFVIDKFPISRPNLTFSTLTVSNMSPEDSSIYLCSVAKRGAHEKLFFGSGTQLSVL.

The chain links TRBV4-1 to TRBJ1-6; D is uncertain. This CDR3 is built from 18 residues. Trimming shortened V by 0 bases and J by 1 base, and 13 bases separated the two germline ends. CDR1 MGHRA and CDR2 YSYEKL come from the germline V gene. In nucleotides, the CDR3 is TGCGCCAGCAGCCAAGATCAGGCAGGCGGGTCCTATAATTCACCCCTCCACTTT. Encoded protein: CASSQDQAGGSYNSPLHF.

The V gene is TRBV28, the J gene TRBJ1-2, with 7 bases identical to TRBD1. CDR1 is MDHEN, CDR2 SYDVKM, per germline. The CDR3 totals 14 residues. The trim removed 9 bases at V and 0 bases at J, leaving 7 bases unmatched. The CDR3 DNA is TGTGCCAGTAGGGGACAGCCTACTAACTATGGCTACACCTTC. This codes for CASRGQPTNYGYTF.

The CDR3 reads CASTREADTEAFF. As DNA, the CDR3 is TGTGCCAGCACCAGGGAGGCGGACACTGAAGCTTTCTTT. The rearrangement uses TRBV13 and TRBJ1-1; maybe TRBD1 (5 bases). The CDR3 is 13 amino acids. V lost 7 bases and J lost 3, with 12 bases in between. Germline CDR1 PRHDT, CDR2 FYEKMQ (reference sequence).

This clone appeared a single time. The rearrangement uses TRBV19 and TRBJ2-1; no firm D call. Germline V CDR1 and CDR2: LNHDA, SQIVND (reference sequence). Trimming removed 6 bases from V and 1 base from J, with 10 bases in between. CDR3 length: 14 amino acids. The CDR3 coding sequence is TGTGCCAGTAGATCGCAGACTTCCTACAATGAGCAGTTCTTC. Translation: CASRSQTSYNEQFF.

The rearrangement joins TRBV27 to TRBJ1-2; D is undetermined. With 4 bases removed from V and 2 bases from J, the gap between germline ends came to 14 bases. Germline CDR1 MNHEY, CDR2 SMNVEV (reference sequence). This CDR3 has 15 amino acids. CDR3: CASSSIPPGNYGYTF. The CDR3 nucleotides read TGTGCCAGCAGTTCAATACCTCCGGGGAACTATGGCTACACCTTC.

This clone was observed a single time. The chain joins TRBV6-5 to TRBJ1-1; perhaps TRBD1 as D (6 bases). The CDR3 spans 12 residues. Trimming shortened V by 6 bases and J by 13 bases, and 18 bases separated the two germline ends. CDR1 is MNHEY and CDR2 is SVGAGI in the germline V gene. The CDR3, as DNA: TGTGCCAGCAGCCCGGACAGCCTCTTCGGTTTCTTT. It translates to CASSPDSLFGFF.

This rearrangement joins TRBV5-1 to TRBJ2-7, with TRBD1 matching over 10 bases. V gave up 0 bases and J gave up 5 bases; unmatched junction bases: 8. Per the germline V gene, CDR1 is SGHRS and CDR2 is YFSETQ. The CDR3 contains 16 residues. The CDR3: CASSLGQGANGDEQYV. The DNA of the CDR3 is TGCGCCAGCAGCTTGGGACAGGGGGCGAATGGAGACGAGCAGTACGTC.